This passage covers 23 T cell receptor beta chains from one sample sequenced in a study of OX40 agonist ivuxolimab in advanced cancers. Data came from immunoSEQ multiplex PCR; TCRdb stores just in-frame clones and leaves some out. The profile shows tens of thousands of clones, 75% to 90% of them singletons. Sequences were derived from CD4+ or CD8+ T cells sorted from blood, sampled in a trial of the OX40 agonist ivuxolimab. These receptors were taken from an adult with an advanced solid tumor such as melanoma, head and neck, liver or kidney cancer.

The chain carries TRBV6-5 and TRBJ2-5; D unresolved. The germline V gene has CDR1 MNHEY and CDR2 SVGAGI. V was pared by 0 bases and J by 5 bases, with 7 bases between. The CDR3 spans 13 residues. The CDR3 sequence is CASSYSTGETQYF. CDR3 DNA sequence: TGTGCCAGCAGTTACTCGACCGGCGAGACCCAGTACTTC.

This clone was counted a few times. The CDR3, as DNA: TGTGCCAGTGGCGAGGGGGCGCTAGGTGAAAAACTGTTTTTT. It specifies CASGEGALGEKLFF. The gene calls are TRBV2 and TRBJ1-4; 7 bases agree with TRBD1. The germline CDR1 and CDR2 sequences are SNHLY and FYNNEI. J lost 7 bases, V lost 9 bases, and 11 bases had no gene match. This CDR3 region has 14 residues.

This sequence joins TRBV5-4 and TRBJ2-1; the D gene is possibly TRBD1 (6 bases). The CDR3 covers 15 residues. V lost 4 bases, J lost 9 bases, and 20 bases lay in between. Germline V lookup: CDR1 SGHNT, CDR2 YYREEE (reference sequence). This CDR3 reads CASSLGPNGQIEQFF. The CDR3 DNA reads as TGTGCCAGCAGCCTTGGGCCCAATGGACAGATTGAGCAGTTCTTC.

The rearrangement uses TRBV9 and TRBJ2-5; 8 bases fit TRBD2. This CDR3 region has 13 residues. Trimming at V came to 4 bases and at J to 3 bases, leaving 2 bases not matched to a gene. CDR1 SGDLS and CDR2 YYNGEE come from the germline V gene. The CDR3 sequence: CASSLGREETQYF. In nucleotides, the CDR3 is TGTGCCAGCAGCCTCGGGAGGGAAGAGACCCAGTACTTC. Combining the CDR3 with reference TRBV9 and TRBJ2-5 gives the whole variable domain DSGVTQTPKHLITATGQRVTLRCSPRSGDLSVYWYQQSLDQGLQFLIQYYNGEERAKGNILERFSAQQFPDLHSELNLSSLELGDSALYFCASSLGREETQYFGPGTRLLVL.

The V call is TRBV4-2, the J call TRBJ2-7; weak D call: TRBD2 (6 bases). Germline CDR1 LGHNA, CDR2 YNFKEQ. Trimming left V 0 bases short and J 5 bases short, with 17 bases between. The CDR3 has 16 amino acids. CDR3 residues: CASSQEGGPQDDEQYF. CDR3 nucleotide sequence: TGTGCCAGCAGCCAAGAGGGGGGACCGCAGGACGACGAGCAGTACTTC.

This chain links TRBV30 with TRBJ1-3; D is perhaps TRBD1 (6 bases). The V gene lost 4 bases and the J gene lost 7 bases, with 11 bases spanning the gap. The CDR3 is 12 residues long. Germline CDR1 and CDR2: GTSNPN and SVGIG (reference sequence). The CDR3 region has the DNA TGTGCCTGGACGGGGGGCCGGAACACCATATATTTT. Translated: CAWTGGRNTIYF.

The CDR3 loop reads CASSRSGVPGYEQYF. Written as DNA, the CDR3 is TGCGCCAGCAGCCGCTCGGGGGTCCCAGGGTACGAGCAGTACTTC. This chain links TRBV5-1 with TRBJ2-7; tentative D call: TRBD2 (6 bases). The CDR3 is 15 amino acids. Germline V gene data show CDR1 as SGHRS and CDR2 as YFSETQ. Trimming shortened V by 4 bases and J by 4 bases, and 18 bases separated the two germline ends.

This clone has a handful of counts. The chain is built from TRBV7-3 and TRBJ2-3, with a weak D call TRBD2 (5 bases). The CDR3 is 14 amino acids. The germline V and J ends were trimmed by 3 bases and 5 bases, with 12 bases remaining between them. Germline-derived CDR1 and CDR2 are SGHTA and FQGTGA. The CDR3 here is CASSLSTRGDTQYF. The CDR3 nucleotides read TGTGCCAGCAGCTTGTCTACCCGGGGAGATACGCAGTATTTT.

The chain combines TRBV18 with TRBJ1-1, with D possibly TRBD1 on 6 matching bases. The CDR3 runs to 15 residues. Germline CDR1 KGHSH, CDR2 LQKENI. Trimming left V 3 bases short and J 0 bases short, with 11 bases between. As DNA, the CDR3 is TGTGCCAGCTCACCGCAGGGGAGCATGAACACTGAAGCTTTCTTT. It translates to CASSPQGSMNTEAFF.

V gene TRBV10-3 combines with J gene TRBJ2-1, with TRBD2 matching 10 bases. Per the germline V gene, CDR1 is ENHRY and CDR2 is SYGVKD. Germline trimming cut 2 bases from V and 8 bases from J; bases unmatched to any gene: 9. CDR3 length: 16 amino acids. CDR3 bases: TGTGCCATCAGTGAGCCAGCGGGAGGGAATAGGGATGAGCAGTTCTTC. Protein product: CAISEPAGGNRDEQFF.

The rearrangement uses TRBV4-2 and TRBJ1-4; D gene unclear. Germline V gene data show CDR1 as LGHNA and CDR2 as YNFKEQ. The CDR3 length is 13 residues. The V end lost 0 bases, the J end lost 8 bases, and 7 bases lay between the germline ends. CDR3: CASSQEYREKLFF. The CDR3 DNA reads TGTGCCAGCAGCCAAGAATATAGAGAAAAACTGTTTTTT.

The chain carries TRBV9 and TRBJ2-5; D gene uncertain. The CDR3 has 12 amino acids. V was trimmed by 3 bases and J by 9 bases, leaving 12 bases between them. Germline CDR1 reads SGDLS; CDR2 reads YYNGEE. This chain's CDR3 is CASSGPDQPQYF. The CDR3 bases are TGTGCCAGCAGCGGACCCGACCAACCCCAGTACTTC.

This clone has only one observation. The chain links TRBV29-1 to TRBJ2-5, with D perhaps TRBD1 or TRBD2 (7 bases each). V dropped 7 bases and J dropped 5 bases, with 14 bases sitting between them. Germline V gives CDR1 SQVTM, CDR2 ANQGSEA. This CDR3 comprises 12 residues. CDR3 loop: CSGRQGGETQYF. In DNA, the CDR3 is TGCAGCGGACGACAGGGAGGGGAGACCCAGTACTTC.

The chain links TRBV28 to TRBJ2-1; no reliable D call. The V gene lost 6 bases and the J gene lost 10 bases, with 13 bases spanning the gap. The V gene's germline CDR1 is MDHEN and CDR2 SYDVKM. The CDR3 covers 12 residues. The CDR3 sequence is CASSRSWREQFF. The CDR3 DNA follows: TGTGCCAGCAGCCGTTCGTGGCGGGAGCAGTTCTTC.

The V gene is TRBV2, the J gene TRBJ2-4; D gene uncertain. The CDR3 is made up of 13 amino acids. Looked up from germline, CDR1 is SNHLY and CDR2 is FYNNEI. V was cut by 7 bases and J by 9 bases, with 16 bases left in between. DNA for the CDR3: TGTGCCAGCAAAAGACTCTCGGAGTCCATTCAGTACTTC. Protein: CASKRLSESIQYF. Based on the CDR3 plus reference TRBV2 and TRBJ2-4, the full variable domain is EPEVTQTPSHQVTQMGQEVILRCVPISNHLYFYWYRQILGQKVEFLVSFYNNEISEKSEIFDDQFSVERPDGSNFTLKIRSTKLEDSAMYFCASKRLSESIQYFGAGTRLSVL.

This chain connects TRBV5-1 to TRBJ1-5; a weak D match, TRBD1 (5 bases). This CDR3 region has 13 residues. The germline V gene has CDR1 SGHRS and CDR2 YFSETQ. Trimming stripped 4 bases from V and 5 bases from J, with 10 bases between. This CDR3 is CASSADTDQPQHF. Written as DNA, the CDR3 is TGCGCCAGCAGCGCGGACACGGATCAGCCCCAGCATTTT.

The rearrangement joins TRBV5-4 to TRBJ2-3; D remains ambiguous. V was shortened by 0 bases and J by 2 bases, with 16 bases between the two germline ends. Germline loops: CDR1 SGHNT, CDR2 YYREEE (reference sequence). CDR3 length equals 17 residues. CDR3 region: CASSLVIGIIPTDTQYF. The CDR3 nucleotides read TGTGCCAGCAGCTTGGTTATAGGCATTATCCCCACAGATACGCAGTATTTT.

This sequence joins TRBV19 and TRBJ2-7; tentatively, D is TRBD1 (6 bases). Trimming took off 6 bases at V and 6 bases at J, with 18 bases between the two ends. CDR3 size: 14 residues. Germline values: CDR1 LNHDA, CDR2 SQIVND (reference sequence). The CDR3 loop reads CASRRQAPIAEQYF. DNA of the CDR3: TGTGCCAGTAGACGACAGGCCCCGATCGCCGAGCAGTACTTC.

The chain couples TRBV28 to TRBJ2-2; TRBD1 matches at 9 bases. This CDR3 has 16 amino acids. In germline, CDR1 is MDHEN, CDR2 SYDVKM. V gave up 4 bases and J gave up 1 base; unmatched junction bases: 4. The CDR3 DNA is TGTGCCAGCAGTTCCTACAGGGGGCTGAACACCGGGGAGCTGTTTTTT. Amino acid sequence: CASSSYRGLNTGELFF.

This clone was recorded once. J is TRBJ1-4 and V is TRBV7-9; 9 positions agree with TRBD1. Germline CDR1 SEHNR, CDR2 FQNEAQ (reference sequence). CDR3 length: 18 residues. V was clipped by 3 bases and J by 4 bases; unmatched bases: 12. The CDR3 DNA is TGTGCCAGCAGCTTCGGGAGAGTACAGGGGGCTTTTAATGAAAAACTGTTTTTT. Translated, it gives CASSFGRVQGAFNEKLFF. Using reference TRBV7-9 and TRBJ1-4 for the parts outside the CDR3, the full variable domain is DTGVSQNPRHKITKRGQNVTFRCDPISEHNRLYWYRQTLGQGPEFLTYFQNEAQLEKSRLLSDRFSAERPKGSFSTLEIQRTEQGDSAMYLCASSFGRVQGAFNEKLFFGSGTQLSVL.

The CDR3 DNA reads TGTGCCAGCTCCCAAACTGCGGCTAGCGGGGCGGACACCGGGGAGCTGTTTTTT. Protein product: CASSQTAASGADTGELFF. This chain links TRBV18 with TRBJ2-2; TRBD2 matches at 9 bases. The CDR3 is 18 residues long. The V gene's germline CDR1 is KGHSH and CDR2 LQKENI. The V segment lost 6 bases and the J segment 3 bases; nucleotides outside the gene matches: 14.

The rearrangement uses TRBV5-6 and TRBJ2-1; a weak D match, TRBD2 (5 bases). V dropped 7 bases and J dropped 4 bases, with 21 bases sitting between them. The length of the CDR3 is 16 residues. CDR1 SGHDT and CDR2 YYEEEE come from the germline V gene. The CDR3, as DNA: TGTGCCAGCCACACCCCAGCAGCTAAGCGGTACAATGAGCAGTTCTTC. Translated: CASHTPAAKRYNEQFF.

V usage is TRBV7-6 and J usage is TRBJ2-7; perhaps TRBD2 as D (6 bases). Germline values: CDR1 SGHVS, CDR2 FNYEAQ. The CDR3 covers 12 residues. The germline V and J ends were trimmed by 5 bases and 5 bases, with 10 bases remaining between them. The CDR3 region is CASSETGDEQYF. The CDR3 nucleotides are TGTGCCAGCAGCGAGACGGGGGACGAGCAGTACTTC.